A selection of T cell receptor beta chains follows, all from one sample in a study of blood T cell repertoires in COVID-19. Clones were read by immunoSEQ multiplex PCR, and TCRdb kept only the in-frame ones, dropping some. The sample contains roughly 160,000 clones, 70% to 90% of which appear only once. Material: peripheral blood. The source of these receptors is a man in his fifties or sixties with acute or convalescent COVID-19. CDR3s include the opening cysteine and the closing phenylalanine or tryptophan. D genes are given only for firm matches. For some rows the clone size is stated as once, few or many, or as a class when expanded; others skip it.

TRBJ1-5,NA,TRBD1,TRBV28,CASSLDRSNQPQHF,TGTGCCAGCAGTTTGGACAGGAGCAATCAGCCCCAGCATTTT
TRBJ1-1,NA,NA,TRBV18,CASSPQGGESTEAFF,TGTGCCAGCTCACCGCAGGGAGGGGAGAGCACTGAAGCTTTCTTT
TRBJ2-7,NA,NA,TRBV28,CASSGGRSYEQYF,TGTGCCAGCAGTGGCGGGCGGTCCTACGAGCAGTACTTC
TRBJ2-2,NA,NA,TRBV2,CASSSLANTGELFF,TGTGCCAGCAGCAGCCTAGCGAACACCGGGGAGCTGTTTTTT
TRBJ2-6,NA,NA,TRBV19,CASSVIAGTGANVLTF,TGTGCCAGTAGTGTCATCGCAGGGACTGGGGCCAACGTCCTGACTTTC
TRBJ2-1,NA,TRBD1,TRBV29-1,CSVPPGQGFGNEQFF,TGCAGCGTCCCACCGGGACAGGGGTTTGGAAATGAGCAGTTCTTC
TRBJ2-2,few,NA,TRBV5-1,CASSIQGNGELFF,TGCGCCAGCAGCATACAGGGTAACGGGGAGCTGTTTTTT
TRBJ2-7,many,NA,TRBV2,CASRPGPGDEQYF,TGTGCCAGCAGACCGGGGCCGGGGGACGAGCAGTACTTC
TRBJ1-2,NA,TRBD1,TRBV18,CASSAFRDRGIQVKGYTF,TGTGCCAGCTCAGCTTTCCGGGACAGGGGTATCCAAGTGAAAGGCTACACCTTC
TRBJ2-1,NA,NA,TRBV19,CASSIGLGGGSYNEQFF,TGTGCCAGTAGTATAGGCTTAGGGGGAGGGTCCTACAATGAGCAGTTCTTC
TRBJ1-1,NA,NA,TRBV6-5,CASSRAFEAFF,TGTGCCAGCAGCAGGGCCTTTGAAGCTTTCTTT
TRBJ1-1,NA,NA,TRBV28,CASRLPQGRDYF,TGTGCCAGCAGGCTACCCCAGGGCCGCGATTACTTT
TRBJ2-2,NA,NA,TRBV11-3,CASSSEPQGLNGELFF,TGTGCCAGCAGCTCCGAACCACAGGGTCTTAACGGGGAGCTGTTTTTT
TRBJ2-1,NA,NA,TRBV12-3/TRBV12-4,CASSPLNEQFF,TGTGCCAGCAGTCCCCTTAATGAGCAGTTCTTC
TRBJ1-2,NA,TRBD1,TRBV29-1,CSVYRGSDYGYTF,TGCAGCGTCTACAGGGGGTCTGACTATGGCTACACCTTC
TRBJ1-1,few,NA,TRBV30,CAWNARGGSEAFF,TGTGCCTGGAATGCTAGGGGGGGATCTGAAGCTTTCTTT
TRBJ2-3,once,NA,TRBV4-1,CASSQGAIGTDTQYF,TGCGCCAGCAGCCAAGGAGCGATAGGCACAGATACGCAGTATTTT
TRBJ2-1,few,NA,TRBV13,CASSLSGGVDEQFF,TGTGCCAGCAGCTTAAGCGGTGGTGTCGATGAGCAGTTCTTC
TRBJ2-1,NA,NA,TRBV29-1,CSVIRLGNEQFF,TGCAGCGTCATCCGACTAGGCAATGAGCAGTTCTTC
TRBJ2-1,NA,TRBD2,TRBV7-9,CASSPTSGRALRQNEQFF,TGTGCCAGCAGCCCGACTAGCGGGAGGGCCCTCCGCCAAAATGAGCAGTTCTTC
TRBJ2-1,NA,NA,TRBV2,CASSLELYNEQFF,TGTGCCAGCAGTTTAGAGCTATACAATGAGCAGTTCTTC
TRBJ1-2,NA,TRBD1,TRBV11-2,CASSLTGTMNYGYTF,TGTGCCAGCAGCTTGACAGGGACGATGAATTATGGCTACACCTTC
TRBJ2-1,NA,NA,TRBV10-3,CAISESTLGYKQFF,TGTGCCATCAGTGAGTCGACTCTAGGTTACAAGCAGTTCTTC
TRBJ2-7,NA,NA,TRBV5-1,CASSDTYEQYF,TGCGCCAGCAGCGACACCTACGAGCAGTACTTC
TRBJ2-1,once,NA,TRBV6-2/TRBV6-3,CASSYYLGVRGEQFF,TGTGCCAGCAGCTACTACTTAGGAGTCCGGGGTGAGCAGTTCTTC
TRBJ2-1,NA,NA,TRBV28,CASSLPGTVTREQFF,TGTGCCAGCAGCCTCCCCGGGACTGTCACAAGGGAGCAGTTCTTC
TRBJ2-5,NA,TRBD1,TRBV5-1,CASSSQGAGGETQYF,TGCGCCAGCAGCTCACAGGGGGCAGGGGGAGAGACCCAGTACTTC
TRBJ2-7,NA,TRBD2,TRBV3-1/TRBV3-2,CASSRAKSGGSYEQYF,TGTGCCAGCAGCCGAGCAAAAAGCGGGGGCTCCTACGAGCAGTACTTC
TRBJ1-1,NA,TRBD1,TRBV20-1,CSAPQGAGAFF,TGCAGTGCACCGCAGGGGGCCGGAGCTTTCTTT
TRBJ2-7,NA,NA,TRBV10-3,CAISESLASYEQYF,TGTGCCATCAGTGAGAGCCTAGCCTCCTACGAGCAGTACTTC